The TCR beta chain under discussion was sequenced for a study of cytomegalovirus exposure and HLA in healthy donors. Trimming removed 4 bases from V and 0 bases from J, with 7 bases in between. Germline-derived CDR1 and CDR2 are SGDLS and YYNGEE. This CDR3 contains 13 residues. The PCR made use of 60 Vbeta and 13 Jbeta primers. Using immunoSEQ multiplex PCR, the repertoire was profiled, and TCRdb retains in-frame clones only, with some absent. The table records around 130,000 clones, around four fifths of them present only once. Points from the study as a whole: The study labeled 164 TCR beta chains cytomegalovirus-associated. TCR beta sequences reportedly predicted most subjects' HLA-A and HLA-B alleles accurately. When analyzed later, a missense DCLRE1C variant was found to be linked to TCR beta V- and J-gene trimming.

This clone was counted a single time. No antigen is known for it. This sequence originates from a man aged 40-55 years in good health and CMV-seronegative. The material sequenced was PBMCs. The genes are TRBV9 and TRBJ1-2; no clear D gene. The DNA of the CDR3 is TGTGCCAGCAGCCCCGACACTAACTATGGCTACACCTTC. Amino acids: CASSPDTNYGYTF.